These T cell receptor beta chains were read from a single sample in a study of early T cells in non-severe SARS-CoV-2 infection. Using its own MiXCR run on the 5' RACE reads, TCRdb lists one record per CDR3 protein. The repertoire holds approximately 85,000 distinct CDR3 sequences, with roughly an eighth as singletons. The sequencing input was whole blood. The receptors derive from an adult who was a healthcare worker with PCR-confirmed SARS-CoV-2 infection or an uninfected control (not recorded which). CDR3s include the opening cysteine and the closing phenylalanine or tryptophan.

cdr3_aa: CASGPGQGEKETQYF; v_call: TRBV12-5; j_call: TRBJ2-5
cdr3_aa: CASSYPERTSRPYEQYF; v_call: TRBV6-2/TRBV6-3; j_call: TRBJ2-7
cdr3_aa: CATKADRGFTGELFF; v_call: TRBV24-1; j_call: TRBJ2-2
cdr3_aa: CASSEREGRGGYGYTF; v_call: TRBV6-1; j_call: TRBJ1-2
cdr3_aa: CASSWDREQLFF; v_call: TRBV5-1; j_call: TRBJ1-4
cdr3_aa: CSARDLSNTGELFF; v_call: TRBV20-1; j_call: TRBJ2-2
cdr3_aa: CASSLVGTSGYEQYF; v_call: TRBV11-2; j_call: TRBJ2-7
cdr3_aa: CASSAASGWDTQYF; v_call: TRBV27; j_call: TRBJ2-3
cdr3_aa: CAISESQTGRGEKLFF; v_call: TRBV10-3; j_call: TRBJ1-4
cdr3_aa: CASSPLGFPSGANVLTF; v_call: TRBV6-5; j_call: TRBJ2-6
cdr3_aa: CASGFGYSNQPQHF; v_call: TRBV4-1; j_call: TRBJ1-5
cdr3_aa: CSARDRSGRTGELFF; v_call: TRBV20-1; j_call: TRBJ2-2
cdr3_aa: CASRRDSGNTEAFF; v_call: TRBV2; j_call: TRBJ1-1
cdr3_aa: CASSLPLTYEQYF; v_call: TRBV7-9; j_call: TRBJ2-7
cdr3_aa: CASSPGDWAGGDTQYF; v_call: TRBV4-1; j_call: TRBJ2-3
cdr3_aa: CASSPRQGRNTEAFF; v_call: TRBV12-3/TRBV12-4; j_call: TRBJ1-1
cdr3_aa: CASSSIHYEQYF; v_call: TRBV6-1; j_call: TRBJ2-7
cdr3_aa: CASSPDPYNEQFF; v_call: TRBV3-1; j_call: TRBJ2-1
cdr3_aa: CASSSQTGGSYGYTF; v_call: TRBV5-4; j_call: TRBJ1-2
cdr3_aa: CASSEMTSGSYEQYF; v_call: TRBV10-2; j_call: TRBJ2-7
cdr3_aa: CASSFKENNEQFF; v_call: TRBV12-3/TRBV12-4; j_call: TRBJ2-1
cdr3_aa: CSARDQGTSTDTQYF; v_call: TRBV20-1; j_call: TRBJ2-3
cdr3_aa: CASRPRLAGEYTQYF; v_call: TRBV27; j_call: TRBJ2-3
cdr3_aa: CASSRSGTDNIQYF; v_call: TRBV7-9; j_call: TRBJ2-4
cdr3_aa: CASSVTSGRIDTQYF; v_call: TRBV7-2; j_call: TRBJ2-3
cdr3_aa: CASSLALATTVGAFF; v_call: TRBV7-2; j_call: TRBJ1-1
cdr3_aa: CASSLRRNTGELFF; v_call: TRBV7-9; j_call: TRBJ2-2
cdr3_aa: CASRAGPPFYEQYF; v_call: TRBV2; j_call: TRBJ2-7
cdr3_aa: CASSPSERANVLTF; v_call: TRBV19; j_call: TRBJ2-6
cdr3_aa: CAWSRDRGSENTIYF; v_call: TRBV30; j_call: TRBJ1-3